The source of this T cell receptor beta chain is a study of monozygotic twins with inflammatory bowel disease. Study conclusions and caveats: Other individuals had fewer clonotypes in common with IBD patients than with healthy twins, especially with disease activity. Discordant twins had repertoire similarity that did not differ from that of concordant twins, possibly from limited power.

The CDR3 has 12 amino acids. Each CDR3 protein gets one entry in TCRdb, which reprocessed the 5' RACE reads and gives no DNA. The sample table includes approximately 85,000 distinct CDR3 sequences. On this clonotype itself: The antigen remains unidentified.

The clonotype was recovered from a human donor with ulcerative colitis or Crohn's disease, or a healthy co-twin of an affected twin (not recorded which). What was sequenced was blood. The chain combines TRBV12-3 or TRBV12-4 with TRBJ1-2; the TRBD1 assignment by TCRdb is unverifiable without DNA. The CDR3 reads CASSHRQGGYTF.